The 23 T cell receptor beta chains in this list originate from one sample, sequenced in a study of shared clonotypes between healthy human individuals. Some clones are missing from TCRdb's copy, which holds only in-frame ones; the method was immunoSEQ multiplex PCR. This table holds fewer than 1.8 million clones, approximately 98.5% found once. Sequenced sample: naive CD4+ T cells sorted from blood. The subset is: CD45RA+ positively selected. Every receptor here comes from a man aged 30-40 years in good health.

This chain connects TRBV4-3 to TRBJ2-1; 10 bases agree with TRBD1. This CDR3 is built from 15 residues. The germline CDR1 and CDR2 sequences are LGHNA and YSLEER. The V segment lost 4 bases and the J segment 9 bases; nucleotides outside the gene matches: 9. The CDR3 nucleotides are TGCGCCAGCAGCCGGTCGGGACAGGGGATAGGTGAGCAGTTCTTC. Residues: CASSRSGQGIGEQFF.

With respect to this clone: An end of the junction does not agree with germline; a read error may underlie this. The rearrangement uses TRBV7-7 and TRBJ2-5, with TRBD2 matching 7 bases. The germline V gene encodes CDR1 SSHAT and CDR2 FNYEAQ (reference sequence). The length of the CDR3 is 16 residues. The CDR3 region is CASSLAPGEGRETQYF. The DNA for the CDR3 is TGTGCTAGCAGCTTAGCGCCGGGGGAGGGGCGGGAGACCCAGTACTTC.

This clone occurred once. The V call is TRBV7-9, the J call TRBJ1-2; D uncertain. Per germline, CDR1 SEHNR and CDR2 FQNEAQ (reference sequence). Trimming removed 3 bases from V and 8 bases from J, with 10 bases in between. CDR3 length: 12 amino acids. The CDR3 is CASSFTGEGYTF. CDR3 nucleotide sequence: TGTGCCAGCAGCTTTACCGGGGAAGGCTACACCTTC.

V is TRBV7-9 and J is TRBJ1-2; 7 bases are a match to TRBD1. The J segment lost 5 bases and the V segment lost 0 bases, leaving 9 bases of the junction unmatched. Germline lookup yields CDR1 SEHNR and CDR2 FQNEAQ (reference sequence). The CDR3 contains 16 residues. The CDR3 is CASSLASGQPLYGYTF. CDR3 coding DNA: TGTGCCAGCAGCTTAGCCTCGGGACAGCCACTATATGGCTACACCTTC.

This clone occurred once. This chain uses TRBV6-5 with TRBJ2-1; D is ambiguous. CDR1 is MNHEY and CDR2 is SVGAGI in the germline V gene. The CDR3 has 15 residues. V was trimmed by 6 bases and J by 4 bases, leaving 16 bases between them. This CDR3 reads CASSPTGSSYNEQFF. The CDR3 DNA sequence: TGTGCCAGCAGCCCGACTGGAAGTTCTTACAATGAGCAGTTCTTC.

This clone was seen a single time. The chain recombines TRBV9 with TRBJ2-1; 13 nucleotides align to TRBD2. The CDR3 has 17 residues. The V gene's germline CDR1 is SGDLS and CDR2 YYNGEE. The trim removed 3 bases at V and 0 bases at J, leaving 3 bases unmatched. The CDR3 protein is CASSGTSGGSSYNEQFF. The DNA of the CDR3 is TGTGCCAGCAGCGGGACTAGCGGGGGCAGCTCCTACAATGAGCAGTTCTTC.

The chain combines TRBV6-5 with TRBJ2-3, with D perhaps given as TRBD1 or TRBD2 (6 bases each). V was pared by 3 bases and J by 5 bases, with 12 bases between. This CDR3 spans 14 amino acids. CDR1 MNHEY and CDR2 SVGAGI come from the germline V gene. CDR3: CASSYRETGDTQYF. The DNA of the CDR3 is TGTGCCAGCAGTTATCGGGAGACAGGAGATACGCAGTATTTT.

As DNA, the CDR3 is TGTGCCTGGACCAGGGCTTACGAGCAGTACTTC. Protein product: CAWTRAYEQYF. V usage is TRBV30 and J usage is TRBJ2-7; tentatively, D is TRBD1 (5 bases). Germline-derived CDR1 and CDR2 are GTSNPN and SVGIG (reference sequence). Deletions cut 4 bases from V and 4 bases from J, with 8 bases between. The CDR3 has 11 residues. The whole variable domain, filled in from reference TRBV30 and TRBJ2-7, reads SQTIHQWPATLVQPVGSPLSLECTVEGTSNPNLYWYRQAAGRGLQLLFYSVGIGQISSEVPQNLSASRPQDRQFILSSKKLLLSDSGFYLCAWTRAYEQYFGPGTRLTVT.

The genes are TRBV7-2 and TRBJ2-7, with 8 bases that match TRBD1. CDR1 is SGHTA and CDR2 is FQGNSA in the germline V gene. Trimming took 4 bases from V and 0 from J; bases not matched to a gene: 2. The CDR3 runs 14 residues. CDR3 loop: CASSWDRSSYEQYF. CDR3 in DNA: TGTGCCAGCAGCTGGGACAGGTCCTCCTACGAGCAGTACTTC.

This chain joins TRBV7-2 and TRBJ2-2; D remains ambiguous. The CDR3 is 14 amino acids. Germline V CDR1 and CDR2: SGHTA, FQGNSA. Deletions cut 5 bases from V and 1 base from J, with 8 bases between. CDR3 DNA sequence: TGTGCCAGCAGCCAAGGGCTGAACACCGGGGAGCTGTTTTTT. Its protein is CASSQGLNTGELFF.

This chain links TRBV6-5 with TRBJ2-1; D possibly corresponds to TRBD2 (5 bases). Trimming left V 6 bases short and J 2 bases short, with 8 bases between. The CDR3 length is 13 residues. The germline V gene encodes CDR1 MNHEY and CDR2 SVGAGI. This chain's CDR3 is CASRLLAYNEQFF. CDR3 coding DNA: TGTGCCAGCAGACTACTAGCCTACAATGAGCAGTTCTTC.

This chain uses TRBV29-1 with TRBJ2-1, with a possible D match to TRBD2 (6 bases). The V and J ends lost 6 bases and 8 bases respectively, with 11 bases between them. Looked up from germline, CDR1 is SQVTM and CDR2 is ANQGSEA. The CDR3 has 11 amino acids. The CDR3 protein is CSVGRGDEQFF. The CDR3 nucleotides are TGCAGCGTGGGGCGGGGCGATGAGCAGTTCTTC.

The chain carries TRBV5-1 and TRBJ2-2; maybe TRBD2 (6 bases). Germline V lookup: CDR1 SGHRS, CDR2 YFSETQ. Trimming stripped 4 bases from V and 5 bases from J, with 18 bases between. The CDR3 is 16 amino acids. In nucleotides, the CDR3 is TGCGCCAGCAGCCCAAAACTGGAGGGGCGAACCGGGGAGCTGTTTTTT. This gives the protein CASSPKLEGRTGELFF.

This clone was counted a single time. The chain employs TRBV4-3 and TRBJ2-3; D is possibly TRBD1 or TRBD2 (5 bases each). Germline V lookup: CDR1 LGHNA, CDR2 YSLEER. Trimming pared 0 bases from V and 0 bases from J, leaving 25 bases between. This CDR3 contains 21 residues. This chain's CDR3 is CASSQDPPGLGGGFSTDTQYF. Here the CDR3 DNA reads TGCGCCAGCAGCCAAGATCCGCCAGGGTTGGGTGGGGGATTTAGCACAGATACGCAGTATTTT.

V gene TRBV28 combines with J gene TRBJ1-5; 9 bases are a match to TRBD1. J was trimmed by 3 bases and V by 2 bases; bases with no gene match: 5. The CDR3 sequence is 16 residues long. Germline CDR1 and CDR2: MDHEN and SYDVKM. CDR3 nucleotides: TGTGCCAGCAGTTTAGGGGACAGGGCTTTCAATCAGCCCCAGCATTTT. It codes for CASSLGDRAFNQPQHF. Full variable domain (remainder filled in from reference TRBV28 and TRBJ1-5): DVKVTQSSRYLVKRTGEKVFLECVQDMDHENMFWYRQDPGLGLRLIYFSYDVKMKEKGDIPEGYSVSREKKERFSLILESASTNQTSMYLCASSLGDRAFNQPQHFGDGTRLSIL.

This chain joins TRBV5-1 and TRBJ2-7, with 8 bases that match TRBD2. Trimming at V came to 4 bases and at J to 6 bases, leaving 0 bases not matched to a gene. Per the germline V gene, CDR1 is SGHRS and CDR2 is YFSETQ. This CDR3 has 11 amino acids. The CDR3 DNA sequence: TGCGCCAGCAGCGCGGGAGGCGAGCAGTACTTC. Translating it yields CASSAGGEQYF.

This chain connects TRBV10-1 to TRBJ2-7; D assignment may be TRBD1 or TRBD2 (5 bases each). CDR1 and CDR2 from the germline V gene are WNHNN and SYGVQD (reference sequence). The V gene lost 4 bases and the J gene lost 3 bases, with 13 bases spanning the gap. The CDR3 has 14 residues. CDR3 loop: CASSAGTGHYEQYF. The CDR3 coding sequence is TGCGCCAGCAGTGCCGGGACCGGACACTACGAGCAGTACTTC.

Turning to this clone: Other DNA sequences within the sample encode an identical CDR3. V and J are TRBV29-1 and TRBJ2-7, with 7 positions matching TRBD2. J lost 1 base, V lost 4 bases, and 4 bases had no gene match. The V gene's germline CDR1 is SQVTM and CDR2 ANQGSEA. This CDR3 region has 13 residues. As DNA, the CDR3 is TGCAGCGTTGGCCTAGCGGTATCCTACGAGCAGTACTTC. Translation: CSVGLAVSYEQYF.

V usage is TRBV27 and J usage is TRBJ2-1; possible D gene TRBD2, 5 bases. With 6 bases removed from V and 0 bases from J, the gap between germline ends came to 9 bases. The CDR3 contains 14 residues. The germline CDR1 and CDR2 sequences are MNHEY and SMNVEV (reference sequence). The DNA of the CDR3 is TGTGCCAGCAGAGGGAGTCCCTCCTACAATGAGCAGTTCTTC. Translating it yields CASRGSPSYNEQFF.

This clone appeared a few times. The CDR3 region has the DNA TGTGCCAGCAGCGCCGCCTACGAGCAGTACTTC. Its protein is CASSAAYEQYF. This rearrangement joins TRBV5-5 to TRBJ2-7, with D unresolved. CDR1 is SGHKS and CDR2 is YYEKEE in the germline V gene (reference sequence). V lost 4 bases and J lost 2, with 4 bases in between. The CDR3 covers 11 residues. Variable domain in full (rest from reference TRBV5-5 and TRBJ2-7): DAGVTQSPTHLIKTRGQQVTLRCSPISGHKSVSWYQQVLGQGPQFIFQYYEKEERGRGNFPDRFSARQFPNYSSELNVNALLLGDSALYLCASSAAYEQYFGPGTRLTVT.

The CDR3 is CASTLQGSTTEAFF. Written as DNA, the CDR3 is TGTGCCAGCACCCTACAGGGATCCACCACTGAAGCTTTCTTT. The J gene is TRBJ1-1, the V gene TRBV28, with a possible D match to TRBD1 (6 bases). V lost 7 bases and J 4 bases, leaving 16 bases between the germline ends. This CDR3 region has 14 residues. From germline, CDR1 is MDHEN and CDR2 SYDVKM.

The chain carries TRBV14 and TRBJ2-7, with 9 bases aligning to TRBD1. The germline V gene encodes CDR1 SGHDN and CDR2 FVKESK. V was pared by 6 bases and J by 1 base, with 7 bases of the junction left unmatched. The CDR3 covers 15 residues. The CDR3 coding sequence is TGTGCCAGCAGACCGGGACAGGGATTTTCCTACGAGCAGTACTTC. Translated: CASRPGQGFSYEQYF.

CDR3 region: CASSSPGLANNEQFF. CDR3 DNA sequence: TGTGCCAGCAGCTCTCCGGGACTAGCTAACAATGAGCAGTTCTTC. J is TRBJ2-1 and V is TRBV11-3; 9 bases align to TRBD2. After removal of 4 bases from V and 5 bases from J, the junction contained 6 bases not matched to a gene. The length of the CDR3 is 15 residues. Germline CDR1 is SGHNT and CDR2 is YENEEA.